This entry concerns a single T cell receptor beta chain. This entry is derived from a study of blood T cell repertoires in COVID-19. Methods used by the authors: It was from reference gene primer amplification that nucleated cell counts were estimated. Sequenced by immunoSEQ multiplex PCR; TCRdb stores in-frame clones only, minus some. V and J calls and clone size come straight from that table; D and trimming were deduced from the DNA. The sample has 200,000 to 250,000 clones, 65% to 90% seen once; the top ten hold roughly 4.6%. Trimming at V came to 4 bases and at J to 3 bases, leaving 5 bases not matched to a gene. CDR3 length: 15 amino acids. Germline V lookup: CDR1 SNHLY, CDR2 FYNNEI.

This sequence was found in an elderly woman with active or convalescent COVID-19. The rearrangement joins TRBV2 to TRBJ1-4; 7 bases are a match to TRBD1. The specimen was peripheral blood. This CDR3 is CASSGRTGANEKLFF. The CDR3 DNA sequence: TGTGCCAGCAGTGGTAGGACAGGCGCTAATGAAAAACTGTTTTTT.